Below, 15 T cell receptor beta chains from the same sample are listed, as sequenced in a study of post-analysis software for immune sequencing data (dated by TCRdb to 2014 to 2015). The full study reports these points: Four or five TRBV segments, including TRBV5-6, TRBV5-1 and TRBV20-1, were significantly more frequent in patients than controls.

No antigens are known for them. The library was made by PCR. TCRdb lists the instrument as Illumina HiSeq 2500. To reduce PCR and sequencing biases, unique molecular identifiers were incorporated into the TCR beta cDNA libraries. TCRdb took the public reads, trimmed them with fastp at Q25, ran MiXCR for clone calling and kept in-frame beta chains. Rows with a matching CDR3 protein are joined into one entry that keeps the most common DNA and genes. This sample has approximately 730,000 distinct CDR3 sequences in its table, and around 42% of those were observed once. The top ten clones comprise 4.9% of the sample. What was sequenced was blood. These TCRs come from a girl aged 5-17 years with multiple sclerosis.

The chain is built from TRBV7-2 and TRBJ2-5; D tentatively reads TRBD1 or TRBD2 (5 bases each). This CDR3 has 14 amino acids. V lost 1 base and J lost 4, with 10 bases in between. The germline V gene encodes CDR1 SGHTA and CDR2 FQGNSA. CDR3 in amino acids: CASSLVGAPETQYF. CDR3 sequence (DNA): TGTGCCAGCAGCTTAGTCGGGGCCCCAGAGACCCAGTACTTC.

The V call is TRBV5-6, the J call TRBJ2-7, with D hard to call. The J call may be in error: the DNA end matches TRBJ2-5 better. This CDR3 spans 14 amino acids. CDR1 and CDR2 from the germline V gene are SGHDT and YYEEEE. CDR3 coding DNA: TGTGCCAGCAGCTTGTATGGGTTTGAGGAGACCCAGTACTTC. Protein: CASSLYGFEETQYF.

Only a few counts were recorded for this clonotype. CDR3 region: CASGRPSDTQYF. In nucleotides, the CDR3 is TGTGCCAGCGGCCGACCTAGCGATACGCAGTATTTT. The gene calls are TRBV12-3 or TRBV12-4 and TRBJ2-3; D perhaps matches TRBD2 (5 bases). The CDR3 totals 12 residues. V gave up 8 bases and J gave up 6 bases, with 12 bases separating them.

The chain is built from TRBV18 and TRBJ1-1; D perhaps matches TRBD1 (6 bases). The CDR3 spans 15 residues. Germline V gene lookup returns CDR1 KGHSH and CDR2 LQKENI. The ends were cut back, 8 bases at V and 0 bases at J, with 16 bases in the middle. The CDR3 region has the DNA TGTGCCAGCGCCTCGGACGGACAGCTGAACACTGAAGCTTTCTTT. Translated, it gives CASASDGQLNTEAFF.

This chain joins TRBV6-5 and TRBJ1-6, with D perhaps TRBD1 (5 bases). V lost 0 bases to trimming and J lost 11 bases, with 14 bases between them. CDR1 and CDR2 (germline): MNHEY, SVGAGI. The CDR3 totals 15 residues. The chain's CDR3 is CASSYSAGRDTPLHF. The CDR3 DNA is TGTGCCAGCAGTTACTCCGCCGGCAGGGATACACCCCTCCACTTT.

Concerning this clonotype: The junction departs from the called germline gene at one end, perhaps through a read error. The chain is built from TRBV29-1 and TRBJ2-5; 10 nucleotides align to TRBD1. TRBJ2-7 matches the DNA end more closely, so the J call is doubtful. This CDR3 comprises 15 residues. The germline CDR1 and CDR2 sequences are SQVTM and ANQGSEA. The CDR3 spells CGVVGVRQGAYEQYF. The CDR3 DNA follows: TGCGGCGTGGTAGGAGTGCGACAGGGGGCTTACGAGCAGTACTTC.

The chain combines TRBV5-1 with TRBJ2-3; 10 bases match TRBD2. Losses at the gene ends were 6 bases for V and 4 bases for J; bases not matched to a gene: 8. Germline CDR1 and CDR2: SGHRS and YFSETQ. This CDR3 has 15 residues. This CDR3 is CASNPLAGDADTQYF. DNA for the CDR3: TGCGCCAGCAATCCCCTAGCGGGAGACGCAGATACGCAGTATTTT. Full variable domain (outside the CDR3, taken from reference TRBV5-1 and TRBJ2-3): KAGVTQTPRYLIKTRGQQVTLSCSPISGHRSVSWYQQTPGQGLQFLFEYFSETQRNKGNFPGRFSGRQFSNSRSEMNVSTLELGDSALYLCASNPLAGDADTQYFGPGTRLTVL.

This clonotype was counted between two and nine times. The chain combines TRBV28 with TRBJ1-5; 10 bases agree with TRBD1. Germline CDR1 is MDHEN and CDR2 is SYDVKM. The CDR3 is made up of 16 amino acids. V lost 4 bases, J lost 3 bases, and 6 bases stayed unmatched. DNA of the CDR3: TGTGCCAGCAGTTCTAGGACAGGGGGTAACAATCAGCCCCAGCATTTT. Its protein is CASSSRTGGNNQPQHF.

In its sample, this clonotype was seen a few times. The genes are TRBV12-3 or TRBV12-4 and TRBJ2-7; 10 nucleotides line up with TRBD1. The CDR3 is made up of 17 amino acids. Germline trimming cut 5 bases from V and 1 base from J; bases unmatched to any gene: 11. The CDR3 protein is CASSPDTGTGVSYEQYF. For the CDR3, the DNA is TGTGCCAGCAGTCCAGACACCGGGACAGGGGTGTCCTACGAGCAGTACTTC.

This clonotype was counted between two and nine times. V is TRBV10-3 and J is TRBJ2-5, with D uncertain. In germline, CDR1 is ENHRY, CDR2 SYGVKD. V was cut by 4 bases and J by 1 base, with 7 bases left in between. This CDR3 comprises 13 residues. The CDR3 nucleotides are TGTGCCATCAGTGCTCGCGGCCAAGAGACCCAGTACTTC. Protein: CAISARGQETQYF.

CDR3 residues: CASSQRTFRVAGYTF. The CDR3 DNA reads as TGTGCCAGCAGCCAAAGAACCTTCAGGGTTGCTGGCTACACCTTC. The V call is TRBV3-1, the J call TRBJ1-2, with D possibly matching TRBD1 (5 bases). Germline assignment: CDR1 LGHDT and CDR2 YNNKEL (reference sequence). This CDR3 comprises 15 residues. V was pared by 2 bases and J by 7 bases, with 17 bases between.

This clonotype appeared a few times. The CDR3 sequence is CAWSATRTSGSTDTQYF. The CDR3 bases are TGTGCCTGGAGCGCCACCCGGACTAGCGGGAGCACAGATACGCAGTATTTT. This chain uses TRBV30 with TRBJ2-3; TRBD2 aligns across 11 bases. This CDR3 spans 17 amino acids. Per germline, CDR1 GTSNPN and CDR2 SVGIG (reference sequence). The ends lost 3 bases at V and 0 bases at J; junction bases unmatched: 8.

The chain uses TRBV20-1 and TRBJ2-3, with TRBD1 identical over 7 bases. This CDR3 region has 22 residues. In germline, CDR1 is DFQATT, CDR2 SNEGSKA (reference sequence). With V trimmed by 0 bases and J by 2 bases, 26 bases remained unmatched. This CDR3 reads CSARDSWLRQGASSVLTDTQYF. The DNA for the CDR3 is TGCAGTGCTAGAGATTCATGGTTACGACAGGGCGCCTCATCGGTCCTCACAGATACGCAGTATTTT.

This clonotype was seen more than once but under ten times. This chain links TRBV28 with TRBJ2-1; 9 bases are shared with TRBD2. The CDR3 totals 15 residues. Germline CDR1 is MDHEN and CDR2 is SYDVKM. V was pared by 5 bases and J by 3 bases, with 5 bases of the junction left unmatched. Here the CDR3 reads CASSHSGRVYNEQFF. In DNA, the CDR3 is TGTGCCAGCAGTCATAGCGGGAGAGTCTACAATGAGCAGTTCTTC.

The V and J genes are TRBV24-1 and TRBJ1-2; D remains unclear. There are 16 residues in the CDR3. Trimming shortened V by 1 base and J by 10 bases, and 21 bases separated the two germline ends. CDR1 and CDR2 (germline): KGHDR, SFDVKD. The CDR3 spells CATSDFSARVLWDYTF. The CDR3 DNA reads as TGTGCCACCAGTGATTTTTCGGCGAGGGTACTATGGGACTACACCTTC.